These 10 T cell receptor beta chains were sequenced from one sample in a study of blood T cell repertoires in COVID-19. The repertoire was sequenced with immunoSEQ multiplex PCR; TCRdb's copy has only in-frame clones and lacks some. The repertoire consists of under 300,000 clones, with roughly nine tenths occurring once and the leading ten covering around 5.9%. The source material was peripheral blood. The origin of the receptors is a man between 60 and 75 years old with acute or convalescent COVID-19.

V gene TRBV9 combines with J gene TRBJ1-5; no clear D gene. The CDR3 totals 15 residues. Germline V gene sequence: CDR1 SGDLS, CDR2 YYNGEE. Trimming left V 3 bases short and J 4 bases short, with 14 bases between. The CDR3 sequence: CASSASGSGNQPQHF. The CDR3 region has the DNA TGTGCCAGCAGCGCGAGCGGCTCAGGAAATCAGCCCCAGCATTTT.

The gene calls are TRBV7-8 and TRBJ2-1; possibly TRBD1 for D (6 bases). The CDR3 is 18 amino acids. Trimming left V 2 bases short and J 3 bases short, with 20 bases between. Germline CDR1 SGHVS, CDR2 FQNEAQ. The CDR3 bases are TGTGCCAGCAGCTTACGGGTCTCCAGGGGCGCGTACTACAATGAGCAGTTCTTC. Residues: CASSLRVSRGAYYNEQFF. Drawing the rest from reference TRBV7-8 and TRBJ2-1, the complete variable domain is GAGVSQSPRYKVAKRGQDVALRCDPISGHVSLFWYQQALGQGPEFLTYFQNEAQLDKSGLPSDRFFAERPEGSVSTLKIQRTQQEDSAVYLCASSLRVSRGAYYNEQFFGPGTRLTVL.

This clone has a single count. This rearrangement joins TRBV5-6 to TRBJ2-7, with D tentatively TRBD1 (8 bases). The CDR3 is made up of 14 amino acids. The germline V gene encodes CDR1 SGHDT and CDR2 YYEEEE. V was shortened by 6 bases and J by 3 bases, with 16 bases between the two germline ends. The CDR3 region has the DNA TGTGCCAGCACAGGACAGGGAGGGAACTACGAGCAGTACTTC. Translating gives CASTGQGGNYEQYF.

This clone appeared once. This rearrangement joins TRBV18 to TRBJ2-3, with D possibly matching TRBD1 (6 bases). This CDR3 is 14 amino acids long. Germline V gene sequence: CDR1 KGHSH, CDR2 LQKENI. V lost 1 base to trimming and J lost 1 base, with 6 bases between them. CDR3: CASSPRTGTDTQYF. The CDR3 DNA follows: TGTGCCAGCTCACCACGGACAGGCACAGATACGCAGTATTTT.

CDR3 in amino acids: CASSLGTSLPYEQYF. The CDR3 DNA reads TGTGCCAGCAGCTTAGGGACTAGCTTACCCTACGAGCAGTACTTC. The rearrangement links TRBV11-3 to TRBJ2-7, with TRBD2 identical over 8 bases. This CDR3 has 15 residues. V shed 1 base and J 2 bases; nucleotides not matched to a gene: 4. Germline loops: CDR1 SGHNT, CDR2 YENEEA.

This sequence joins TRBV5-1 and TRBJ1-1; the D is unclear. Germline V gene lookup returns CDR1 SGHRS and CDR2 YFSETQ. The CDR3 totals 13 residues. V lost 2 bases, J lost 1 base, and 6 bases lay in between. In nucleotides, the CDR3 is TGCGCCAGCAGCTTTAGATCGAACACTGAAGCTTTCTTT. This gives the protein CASSFRSNTEAFF.

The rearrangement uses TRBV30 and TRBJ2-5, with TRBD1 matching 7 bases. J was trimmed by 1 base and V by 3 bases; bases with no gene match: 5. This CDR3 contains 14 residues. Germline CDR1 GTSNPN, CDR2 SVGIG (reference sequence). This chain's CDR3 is CAWSAGTAQETQYF. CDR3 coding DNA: TGTGCCTGGAGCGCCGGGACAGCCCAAGAGACCCAGTACTTC.

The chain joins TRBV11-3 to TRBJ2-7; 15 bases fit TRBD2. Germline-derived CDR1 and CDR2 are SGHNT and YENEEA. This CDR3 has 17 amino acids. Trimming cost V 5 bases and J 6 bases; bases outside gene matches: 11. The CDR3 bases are TGTGCCAGCAGCCTCGACACCGGGACTAGCGGGAGGATCGAGCAGTACTTC. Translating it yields CASSLDTGTSGRIEQYF. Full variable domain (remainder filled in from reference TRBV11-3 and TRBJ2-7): EAGVVQSPRYKIIEKKQPVAFWCNPISGHNTLYWYLQNLGQGPELLIRYENEEAVDDSQLPKDRFSAERLKGVDSTLKIQPAELGDSAVYLCASSLDTGTSGRIEQYFGPGTRLTVT.

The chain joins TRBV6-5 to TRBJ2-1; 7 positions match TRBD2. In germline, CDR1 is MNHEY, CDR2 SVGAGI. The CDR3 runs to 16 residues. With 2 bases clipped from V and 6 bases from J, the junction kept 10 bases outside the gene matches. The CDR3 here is CASSYDLPGGLNEQFF. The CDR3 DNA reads TGTGCCAGCAGTTACGACTTGCCGGGGGGACTCAATGAGCAGTTCTTC.

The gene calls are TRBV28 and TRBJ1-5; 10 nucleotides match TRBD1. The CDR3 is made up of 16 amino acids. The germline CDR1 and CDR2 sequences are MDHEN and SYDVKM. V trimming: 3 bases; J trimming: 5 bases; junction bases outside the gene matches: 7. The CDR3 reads CASSFYRDRGHQPQHF. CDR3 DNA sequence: TGTGCCAGCAGTTTTTACCGGGACAGGGGACATCAGCCCCAGCATTTT.